This TCR beta chain appears in the sequencing data of a study of blood T cells in healthy people across ages. Study as a whole: Template switching caught about one barcoded beta molecule for each two T cells.

The CDR3 has 14 residues. Trimming shortened V by 4 bases and J by 4 bases, and 13 bases separated the two germline ends. CDR1 and CDR2 from the germline V gene are MGHDK and SYGVNS. PBMCs, at least 7 million per sample, were isolated. Worth noting for this clonotype: Its specificity is unknown.

With a J-beta primer mix and a sample-barcoded 5' primer, a second PCR ran about 7 to 11 cycles. TCRdb recomputed calls from the 5' RACE reads with MiXCR, one row per CDR3 protein. The sample has approximately 670,000 distinct CDR3 sequences, roughly 43% seen once. Findings of the study overall: As naive T cell percentage varied, TCR beta diversity correlated strongly with it. TCR beta diversity, measured per million T cells, fell in a roughly linear way with age.

The sequenced material came from blood. This clonotype originated in a man aged 80 or over in good health. The chain links TRBV25-1 to TRBJ1-2; possibly TRBD1 for D (6 bases). CDR3 protein: CASSGGGGLYGYTF. CDR3 bases: TGTGCCAGCAGTGGAGGGGGAGGGCTCTATGGCTACACCTTC.